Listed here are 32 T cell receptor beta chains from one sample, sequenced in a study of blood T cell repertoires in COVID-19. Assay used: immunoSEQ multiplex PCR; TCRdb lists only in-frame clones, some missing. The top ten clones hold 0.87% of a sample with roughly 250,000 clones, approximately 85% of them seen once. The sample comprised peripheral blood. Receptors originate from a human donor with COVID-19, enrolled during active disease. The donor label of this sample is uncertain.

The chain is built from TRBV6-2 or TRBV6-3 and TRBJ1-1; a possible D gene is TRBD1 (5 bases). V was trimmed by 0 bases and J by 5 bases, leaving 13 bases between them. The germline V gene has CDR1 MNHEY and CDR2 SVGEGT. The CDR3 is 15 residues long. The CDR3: CASSYSGGEGTEAFF. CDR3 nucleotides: TGTGCCAGCAGTTACTCGGGGGGAGAGGGTACTGAAGCTTTCTTT.

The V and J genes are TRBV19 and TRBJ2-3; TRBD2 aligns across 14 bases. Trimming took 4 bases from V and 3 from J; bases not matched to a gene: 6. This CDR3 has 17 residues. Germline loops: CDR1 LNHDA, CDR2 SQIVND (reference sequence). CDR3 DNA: TGTGCCAGTAGTAAAGGGACTAGCGGGAGTCTTACAGATACGCAGTATTTT. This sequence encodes CASSKGTSGSLTDTQYF. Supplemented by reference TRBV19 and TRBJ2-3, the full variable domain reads DGGITQSPKYLFRKEGQNVTLSCEQNLNHDAMYWYRQDPGQGLRLIYYSQIVNDFQKGDIAEGYSVSREKKESFPLTVTSAQKNPTAFYLCASSKGTSGSLTDTQYFGPGTRLTVL.

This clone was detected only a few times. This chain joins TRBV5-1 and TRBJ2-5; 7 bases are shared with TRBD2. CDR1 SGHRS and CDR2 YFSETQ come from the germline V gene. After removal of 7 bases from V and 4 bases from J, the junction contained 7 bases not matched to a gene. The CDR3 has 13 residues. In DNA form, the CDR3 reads TGCGCCAGCTGGGGACTAACCCGAGAGACCCAGTACTTC. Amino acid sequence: CASWGLTRETQYF.

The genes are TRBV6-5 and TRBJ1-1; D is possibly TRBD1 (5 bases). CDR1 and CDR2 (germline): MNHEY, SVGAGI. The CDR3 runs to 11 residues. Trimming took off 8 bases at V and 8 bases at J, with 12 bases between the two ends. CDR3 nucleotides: TGTGCCAGCCTGGGAAGGGGAGAAGCTTTCTTT. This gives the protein CASLGRGEAFF.

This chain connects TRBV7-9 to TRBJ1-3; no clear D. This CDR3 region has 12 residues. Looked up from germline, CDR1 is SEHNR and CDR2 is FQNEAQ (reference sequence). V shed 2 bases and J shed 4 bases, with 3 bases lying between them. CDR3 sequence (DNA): TGTGCCAGCAGCTTACAGGGAAACACCATATATTTT. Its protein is CASSLQGNTIYF.

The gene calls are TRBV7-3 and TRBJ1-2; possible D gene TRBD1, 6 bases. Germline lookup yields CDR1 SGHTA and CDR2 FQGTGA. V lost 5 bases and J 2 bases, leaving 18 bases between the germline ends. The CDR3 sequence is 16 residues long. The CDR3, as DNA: TGTGCCAGCAGCCCCACCCCACAGGGCTCGAACTATGGCTACACCTTC. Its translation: CASSPTPQGSNYGYTF.

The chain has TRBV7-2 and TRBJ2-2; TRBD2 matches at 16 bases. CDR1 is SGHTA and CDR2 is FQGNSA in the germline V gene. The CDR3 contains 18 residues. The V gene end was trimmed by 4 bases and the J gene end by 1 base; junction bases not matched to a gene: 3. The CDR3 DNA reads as TGTGCCAGCAGCTGGGGACTAGCGGGAGGGAGGAACACCGGGGAGCTGTTTTTT. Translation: CASSWGLAGGRNTGELFF. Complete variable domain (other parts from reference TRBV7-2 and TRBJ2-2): GAGVSQSPSNKVTEKGKDVELRCDPISGHTALYWYRQSLGQGLEFLIYFQGNSAPDKSGLPSDRFSAERTGGSVSTLTIQRTQQEDSAVYLCASSWGLAGGRNTGELFFGEGSRLTVL.

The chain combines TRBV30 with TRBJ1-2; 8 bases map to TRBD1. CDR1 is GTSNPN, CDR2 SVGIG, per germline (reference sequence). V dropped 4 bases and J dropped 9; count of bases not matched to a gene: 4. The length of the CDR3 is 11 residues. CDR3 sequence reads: CAWNRGDRYTF. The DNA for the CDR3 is TGTGCCTGGAACAGGGGGGATCGCTACACCTTC.

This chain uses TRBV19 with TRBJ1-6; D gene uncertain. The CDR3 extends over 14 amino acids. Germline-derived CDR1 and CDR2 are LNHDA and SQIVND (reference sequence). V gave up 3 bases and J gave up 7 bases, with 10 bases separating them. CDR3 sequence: CASSMHTGNSPLHF. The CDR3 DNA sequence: TGTGCCAGTAGTATGCACACGGGGAATTCACCCCTCCACTTT.

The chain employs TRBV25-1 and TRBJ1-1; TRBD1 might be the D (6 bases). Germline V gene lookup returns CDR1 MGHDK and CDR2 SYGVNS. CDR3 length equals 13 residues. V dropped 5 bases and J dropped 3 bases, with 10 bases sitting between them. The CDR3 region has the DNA TGTGCCAGCAGTAAGCCAGGGGACACTGAAGCTTTCTTT. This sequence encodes CASSKPGDTEAFF.

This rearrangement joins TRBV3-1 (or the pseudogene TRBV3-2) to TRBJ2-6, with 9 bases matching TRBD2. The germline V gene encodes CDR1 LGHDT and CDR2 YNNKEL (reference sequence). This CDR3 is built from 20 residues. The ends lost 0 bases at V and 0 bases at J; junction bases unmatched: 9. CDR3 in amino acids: CASSQEVAGALRSGANVLTF. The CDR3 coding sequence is TGTGCCAGCAGCCAAGAGGTAGCGGGAGCCTTACGCTCTGGGGCCAACGTCCTGACTTTC.

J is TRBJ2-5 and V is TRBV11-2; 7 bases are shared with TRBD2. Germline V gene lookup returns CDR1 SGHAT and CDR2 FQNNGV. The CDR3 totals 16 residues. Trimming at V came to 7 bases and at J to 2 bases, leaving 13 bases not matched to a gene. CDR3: CASTSRMGGGQETQYF. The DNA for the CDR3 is TGTGCCAGCACCTCCAGAATGGGGGGGGGACAAGAGACCCAGTACTTC.

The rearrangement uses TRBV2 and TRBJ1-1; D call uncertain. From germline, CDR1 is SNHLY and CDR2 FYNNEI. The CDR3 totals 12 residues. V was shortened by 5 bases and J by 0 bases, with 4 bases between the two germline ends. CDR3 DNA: TGTGCCAGCAGTCAGATGAACACTGAAGCTTTCTTT. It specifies CASSQMNTEAFF.

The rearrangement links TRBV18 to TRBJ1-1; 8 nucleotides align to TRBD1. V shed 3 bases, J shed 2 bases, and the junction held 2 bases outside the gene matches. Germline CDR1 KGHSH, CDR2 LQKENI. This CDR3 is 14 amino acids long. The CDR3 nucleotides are TGTGCCAGCTCACCGACAGGGGATAACACTGAAGCTTTCTTT. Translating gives CASSPTGDNTEAFF.

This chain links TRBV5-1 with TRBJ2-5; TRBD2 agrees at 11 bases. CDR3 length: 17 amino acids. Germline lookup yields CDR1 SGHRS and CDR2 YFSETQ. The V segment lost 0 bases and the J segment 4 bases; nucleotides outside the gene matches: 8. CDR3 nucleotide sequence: TGCGCCAGCAGCTTGGGACTAGCGGGGACCCTGGGAGAGACCCAGTACTTC. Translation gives CASSLGLAGTLGETQYF.

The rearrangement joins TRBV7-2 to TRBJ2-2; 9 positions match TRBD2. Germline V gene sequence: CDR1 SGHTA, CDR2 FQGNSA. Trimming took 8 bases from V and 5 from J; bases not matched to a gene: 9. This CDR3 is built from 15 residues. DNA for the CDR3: TGTGCCAGCTCCCTGCGCCTAGCGGGAACCGGGGAGCTGTTTTTT. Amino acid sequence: CASSLRLAGTGELFF.

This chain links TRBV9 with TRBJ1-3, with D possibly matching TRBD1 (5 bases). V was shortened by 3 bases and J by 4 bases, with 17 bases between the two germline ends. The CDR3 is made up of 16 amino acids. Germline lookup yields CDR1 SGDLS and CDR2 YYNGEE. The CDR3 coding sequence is TGTGCCAGCAGCGGGGCGGGGGGAGTTTGGGGAAACACCATATATTTT. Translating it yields CASSGAGGVWGNTIYF. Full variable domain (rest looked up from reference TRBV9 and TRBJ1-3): DSGVTQTPKHLITATGQRVTLRCSPRSGDLSVYWYQQSLDQGLQFLIQYYNGEERAKGNILERFSAQQFPDLHSELNLSSLELGDSALYFCASSGAGGVWGNTIYFGEGSWLTVV.

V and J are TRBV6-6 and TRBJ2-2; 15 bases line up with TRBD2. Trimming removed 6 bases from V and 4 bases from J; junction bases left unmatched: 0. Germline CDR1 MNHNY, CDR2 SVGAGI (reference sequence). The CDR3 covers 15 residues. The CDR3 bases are TGTGCCAGCAGGGGACTAGCGGGAGGCACCGGGGAGCTGTTTTTT. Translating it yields CASRGLAGGTGELFF.

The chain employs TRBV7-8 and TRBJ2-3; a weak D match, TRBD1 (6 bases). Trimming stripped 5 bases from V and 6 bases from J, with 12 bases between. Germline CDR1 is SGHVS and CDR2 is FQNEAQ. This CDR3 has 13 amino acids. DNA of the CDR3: TGTGCCAGCAGCGCCGACAGGTGGGATACGCAGTATTTT. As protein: CASSADRWDTQYF.

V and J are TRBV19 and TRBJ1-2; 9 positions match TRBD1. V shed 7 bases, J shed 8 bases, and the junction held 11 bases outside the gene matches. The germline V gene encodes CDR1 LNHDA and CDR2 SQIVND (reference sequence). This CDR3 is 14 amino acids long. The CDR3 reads CASILGGTGSGYTF. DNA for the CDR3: TGTGCCAGTATCCTAGGGGGGACAGGGTCGGGCTACACCTTC.

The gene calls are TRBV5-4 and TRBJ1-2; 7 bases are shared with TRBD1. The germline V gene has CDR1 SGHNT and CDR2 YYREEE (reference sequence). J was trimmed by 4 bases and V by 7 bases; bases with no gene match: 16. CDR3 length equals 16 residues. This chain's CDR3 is CASFQRGRGDLYGYTF. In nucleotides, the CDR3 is TGTGCCAGCTTTCAGAGGGGGCGCGGGGACCTCTATGGCTACACCTTC.

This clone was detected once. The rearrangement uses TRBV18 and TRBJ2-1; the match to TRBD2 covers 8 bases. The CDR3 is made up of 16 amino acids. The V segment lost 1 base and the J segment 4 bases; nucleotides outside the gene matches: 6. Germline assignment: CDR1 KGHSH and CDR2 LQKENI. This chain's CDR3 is CASSPLSQRGYNEQFF. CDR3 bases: TGTGCCAGCTCACCACTATCCCAGCGGGGGTACAATGAGCAGTTCTTC.

CDR3 sequence reads: CASSPGQAGYQPQHF. CDR3 nucleotides: TGTGCCAGCAGTCCAGGGCAGGCGGGGTATCAGCCCCAGCATTTT. This chain joins TRBV28 and TRBJ1-5; perhaps TRBD1 as D (5 bases). CDR1 MDHEN and CDR2 SYDVKM come from the germline V gene. The CDR3 totals 15 residues. Between the trimmed V and J ends, which lost 5 bases and 5 bases, there was a span of 16 bases.

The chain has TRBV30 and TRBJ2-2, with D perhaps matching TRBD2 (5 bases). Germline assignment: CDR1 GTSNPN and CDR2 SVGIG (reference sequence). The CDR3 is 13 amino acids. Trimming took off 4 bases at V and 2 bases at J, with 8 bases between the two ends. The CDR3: CAWTSRNTGELFF. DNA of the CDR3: TGTGCCTGGACTAGCCGTAACACCGGGGAGCTGTTTTTT. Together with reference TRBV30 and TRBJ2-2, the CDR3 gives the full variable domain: SQTIHQWPATLVQPVGSPLSLECTVEGTSNPNLYWYRQAAGRGLQLLFYSVGIGQISSEVPQNLSASRPQDRQFILSSKKLLLSDSGFYLCAWTSRNTGELFFGEGSRLTVL.

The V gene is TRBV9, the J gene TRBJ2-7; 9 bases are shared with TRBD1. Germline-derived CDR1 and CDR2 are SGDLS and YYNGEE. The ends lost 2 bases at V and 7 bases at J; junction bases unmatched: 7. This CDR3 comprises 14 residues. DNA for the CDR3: TGTGCCAGCAGCGTGGGGGAGACAGGGGGTGAGCAGTACTTC. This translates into CASSVGETGGEQYF.

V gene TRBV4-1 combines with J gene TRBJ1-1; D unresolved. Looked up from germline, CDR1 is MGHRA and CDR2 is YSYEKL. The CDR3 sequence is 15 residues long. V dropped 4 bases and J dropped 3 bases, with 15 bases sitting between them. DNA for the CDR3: TGCGCCAGCAGCCGAGGGTCGGGGTCAGACACTGAAGCTTTCTTT. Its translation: CASSRGSGSDTEAFF.

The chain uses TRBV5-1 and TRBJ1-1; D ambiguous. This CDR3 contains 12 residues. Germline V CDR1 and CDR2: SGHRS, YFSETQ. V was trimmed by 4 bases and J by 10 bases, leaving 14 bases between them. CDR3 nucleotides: TGCGCCAGCAGCCTCGAAGGCGGCTCAGCTTTCTTT. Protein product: CASSLEGGSAFF.

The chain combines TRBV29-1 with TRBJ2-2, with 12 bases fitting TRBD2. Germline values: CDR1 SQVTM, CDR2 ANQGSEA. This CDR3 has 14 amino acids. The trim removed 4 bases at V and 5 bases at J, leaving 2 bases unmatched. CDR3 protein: CSVATSGSTGELFF. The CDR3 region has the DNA TGCAGCGTTGCGACTAGCGGGAGTACCGGGGAGCTGTTTTTT.

CDR3 residues: CASSGLAEHIDEQFF. In nucleotides, the CDR3 is TGCGCCAGCAGCGGACTAGCGGAACATATCGATGAGCAGTTCTTC. The chain recombines TRBV10-1 with TRBJ2-1; 10 bases agree with TRBD2. CDR3 length: 15 amino acids. The trim removed 6 bases at V and 8 bases at J, leaving 10 bases unmatched. Germline V gene data show CDR1 as WNHNN and CDR2 as SYGVQD (reference sequence).

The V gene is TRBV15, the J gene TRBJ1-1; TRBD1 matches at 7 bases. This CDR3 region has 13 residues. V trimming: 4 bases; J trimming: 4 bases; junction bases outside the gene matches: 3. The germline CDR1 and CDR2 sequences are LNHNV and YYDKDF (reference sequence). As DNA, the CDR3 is TGTGCCACCAGCACCCCAGGGGGCACTGAAGCTTTCTTT. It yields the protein CATSTPGGTEAFF.

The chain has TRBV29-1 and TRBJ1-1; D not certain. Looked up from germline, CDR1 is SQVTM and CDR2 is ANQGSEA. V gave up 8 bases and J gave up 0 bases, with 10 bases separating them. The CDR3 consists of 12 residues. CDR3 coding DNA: TGCAGCCCCACATCTGTGAACACTGAAGCTTTCTTT. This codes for CSPTSVNTEAFF.

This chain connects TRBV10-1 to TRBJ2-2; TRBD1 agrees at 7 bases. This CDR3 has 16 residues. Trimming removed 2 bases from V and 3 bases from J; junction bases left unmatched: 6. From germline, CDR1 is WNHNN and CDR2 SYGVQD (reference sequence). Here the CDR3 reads CASSERQGIDTGELFF. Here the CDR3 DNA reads TGCGCCAGCAGTGAGAGACAGGGTATCGACACCGGGGAGCTGTTTTTT.